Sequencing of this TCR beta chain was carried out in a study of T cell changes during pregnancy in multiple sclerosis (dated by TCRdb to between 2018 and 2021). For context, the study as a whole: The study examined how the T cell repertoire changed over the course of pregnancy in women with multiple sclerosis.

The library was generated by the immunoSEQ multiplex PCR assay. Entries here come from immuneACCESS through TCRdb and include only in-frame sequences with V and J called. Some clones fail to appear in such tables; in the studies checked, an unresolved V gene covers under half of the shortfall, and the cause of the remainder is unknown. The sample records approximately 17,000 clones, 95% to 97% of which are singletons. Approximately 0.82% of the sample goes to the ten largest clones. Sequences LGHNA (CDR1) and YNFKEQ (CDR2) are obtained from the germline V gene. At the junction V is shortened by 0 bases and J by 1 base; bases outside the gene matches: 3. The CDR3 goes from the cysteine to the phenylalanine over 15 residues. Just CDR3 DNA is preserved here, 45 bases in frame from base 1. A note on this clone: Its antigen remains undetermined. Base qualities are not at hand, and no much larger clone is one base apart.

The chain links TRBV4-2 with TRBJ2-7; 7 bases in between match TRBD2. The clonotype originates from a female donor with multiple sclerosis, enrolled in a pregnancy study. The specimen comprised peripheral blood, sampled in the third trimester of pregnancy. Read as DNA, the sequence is TGTGCCAGCAGCCAAGAGCGGGAGCCTTCCTACGAGCAGTACTTC. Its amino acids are CASSQEREPSYEQYF.